This T cell receptor (beta chain) stems from a study of control samples from healthy donors and cancer patients. This CDR3 contains 15 residues. V lost 4 bases to trimming and J lost 1 base, with 13 bases between them. In germline, CDR1 is SEHNR, CDR2 FQNEAQ (reference sequence). Using immunoSEQ multiplex PCR, the repertoire was profiled, and TCRdb retains in-frame clones only, with some absent. The sample lists more than 30,000 clones; 80% to 90% were seen once. The rearrangement links TRBV7-9 to TRBJ1-1; D is possibly TRBD1 (5 bases). The sample was PBMCs. The sequence derives from a woman aged 55-70 years with lung cancer. CDR3 sequence (DNA): TGTGCCAGCAGCTCCCCCTCGGGGGGGAACACTGAAGCTTTCTTT. This codes for CASSSPSGGNTEAFF.